A selection of T cell receptor beta chains follows, all from one sample in a study of chemoradiotherapy in HPV16-positive cancers. TCRdb keeps only in-frame clones here, not all; method: immunoSEQ multiplex PCR. Found here are 36,000 or so clones, around four fifths of them singletons; the top ten hold 3.5% to 4%. This specimen consisted of blood, obtained from a patient who underwent chemoradiotherapy. The source of these receptors is a human donor with HPV-associated anogenital cancer. Each CDR3 is given with its conserved first and last residue.

V	J	CDR3
TRBV11-3	TRBJ2-1	CASSLSSGHNEQFF
TRBV6-4	TRBJ2-3	CATSPVGQGSDTQYF
TRBV7-2	TRBJ2-3	CASSRTSFTDTQYF
TRBV4-2	TRBJ2-5	CASSRAGARYEETQYF
TRBV5-1	TRBJ2-1	CASSLAPSGVYNEQFF
TRBV14	TRBJ1-2	CASSQDTGSYGYTF
TRBV13	TRBJ1-1	CASKASMNTEAFF
TRBV19	TRBJ1-2	CASSTRQATYNYGYTF
TRBV7-9	TRBJ2-7	CASSFPINEQYF
TRBV4-1	TRBJ1-1	CASSVGPLNTEAFF
TRBV6-6	TRBJ2-1	CASSYSGQYNEQFF
TRBV13	TRBJ2-4	CASSRSRGLKNIQYF
TRBV4-1	TRBJ2-1	CASSQEVSGGIYNEQFF
TRBV30	TRBJ2-1	CALNQADSSYNEQFF
TRBV29-1	TRBJ2-5	CSVEFAVAETQYF